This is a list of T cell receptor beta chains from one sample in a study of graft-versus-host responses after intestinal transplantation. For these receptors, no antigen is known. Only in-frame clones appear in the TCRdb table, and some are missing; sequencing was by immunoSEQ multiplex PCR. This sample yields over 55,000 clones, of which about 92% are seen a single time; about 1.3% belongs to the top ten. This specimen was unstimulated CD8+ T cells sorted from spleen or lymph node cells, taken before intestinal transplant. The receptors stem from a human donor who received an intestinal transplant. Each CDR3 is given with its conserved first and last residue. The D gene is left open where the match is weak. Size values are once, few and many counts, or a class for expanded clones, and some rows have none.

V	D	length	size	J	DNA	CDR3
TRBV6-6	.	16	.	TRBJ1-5	TGTGCCAGCGGCCCCGTGGGGAGTGGTAGCAATCAGCCCCAGCATTTT	CASGPVGSGSNQPQHF
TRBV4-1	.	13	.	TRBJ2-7	TGCGCCAGCAGCGACGTCGTGAGCGACGAGCAGTACTTC	CASSDVVSDEQYF
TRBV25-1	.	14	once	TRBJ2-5	TGTGCCAGCAGTGACTACAGCCTACAAGAGACCCAGTACTTC	CASSDYSLQETQYF
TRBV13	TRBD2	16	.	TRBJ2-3	TGTGCCAGCAGCCTATGGACTAGCGCGGGTCTAGATACGCAGTATTTT	CASSLWTSAGLDTQYF
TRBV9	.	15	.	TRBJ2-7	TGTGCCAGCAGCCCGGACGAGGCCACCGGGGGCGAGCAGTACTTC	CASSPDEATGGEQYF
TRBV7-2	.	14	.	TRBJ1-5	TGTGCCAGCAGCTTAACGGGGGGGAATCAGCCCCAGCATTTT	CASSLTGGNQPQHF
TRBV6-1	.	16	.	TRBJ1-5	TGTGCCAGCAGTGAACTGACGGGAGGCCGGGGTCAGCCCCAGCATTTT	CASSELTGGRGQPQHF
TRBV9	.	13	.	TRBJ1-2	TGTGCCAGCAGCGCCGGGAACACCTATGGCTACACCTTC	CASSAGNTYGYTF
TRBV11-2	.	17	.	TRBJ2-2	TGTGCCAGCAGCTTAGCGTCAGGCAGGAGGGGCACCGGGGAGCTGTTTTTT	CASSLASGRRGTGELFF
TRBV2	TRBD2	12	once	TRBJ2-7	TGTGCCAGCACCGCGGGGGGGAACGAGCAGTACTTC	CASTAGGNEQYF
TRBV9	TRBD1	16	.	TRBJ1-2	TGTGCCAGCAGCGCCGACAGGGAGCCCTCTAACTATGGCTACACCTTC	CASSADREPSNYGYTF
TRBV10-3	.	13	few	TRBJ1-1	TGTGCCATCACGGCCGGCGCGGGCACTGAAGCTTTCTTT	CAITAGAGTEAFF
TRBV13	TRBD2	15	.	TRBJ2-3	TGTGCCAGCAGCTTAGATCCCGGGGGGGAAGATACGCAGTATTTT	CASSLDPGGEDTQYF
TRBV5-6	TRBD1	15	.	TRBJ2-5	TGTGCCAGCAGCACGGGACAGGGATCGCAAGAGACCCAGTACTTC	CASSTGQGSQETQYF
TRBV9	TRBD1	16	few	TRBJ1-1	TGTGCCAGCAGCCCACAGGGGACAAGAGGGGGCACTGAAGCTTTCTTT	CASSPQGTRGGTEAFF
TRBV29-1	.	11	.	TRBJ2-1	TGCAGCACAAACCCGGGAAATGAGCAGTTCTTC	CSTNPGNEQFF
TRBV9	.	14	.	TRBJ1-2	TGTGCCAGCAGCGACTGGGGGGGCGCGTATGGCTACACCTTC	CASSDWGGAYGYTF
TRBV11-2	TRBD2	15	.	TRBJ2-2	TGTGCCAGCACCCCGGGACTAGGGGCCACCGGGGAGCTGTTTTTT	CASTPGLGATGELFF
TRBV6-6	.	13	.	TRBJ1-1	TGTGCCAGCAGACCCGGGGGTTACACTGAAGCTTTCTTT	CASRPGGYTEAFF
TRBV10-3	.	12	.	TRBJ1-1	TGTGCCATCAGTGGACAGGCCGGTGAAGCTTTCTTT	CAISGQAGEAFF
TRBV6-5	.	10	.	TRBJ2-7	TGTGCCAGGCCAGTCGACGAGCAGTACTTC	CARPVDEQYF
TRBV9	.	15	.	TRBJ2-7	TGTGCCAGCAGCGCCCGAGCAGGGAGGCCCTACGAGCAGTACTTC	CASSARAGRPYEQYF
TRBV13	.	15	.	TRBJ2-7	TGTGCCAGCAGCTTAGGGGCAGGGTCAGTATACGAGCAGTACTTC	CASSLGAGSVYEQYF
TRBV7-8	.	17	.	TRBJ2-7	TGTGCCAGCAGCTTAGGGGTTGGCCTAGCAAGTATGGACGAGCAGTACTTC	CASSLGVGLASMDEQYF
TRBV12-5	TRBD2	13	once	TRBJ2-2	TGTGCTAGTCTTGGGGGGGTACCCGGGGAGCTGTTTTTT	CASLGGVPGELFF
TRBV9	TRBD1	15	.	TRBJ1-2	TGTGCCAGCAGCGACCCCGACAGGGGAAACTATGGCTACACCTTC	CASSDPDRGNYGYTF
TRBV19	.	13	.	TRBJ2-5	TGTGCCAGTCGTGCGGGGTCCGGGGAGACCCAGTACTTC	CASRAGSGETQYF
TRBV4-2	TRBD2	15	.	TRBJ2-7	TGTGCCAGCAGCCAAGACCAGCGGGGGATTGACGAGCAGTACTTC	CASSQDQRGIDEQYF
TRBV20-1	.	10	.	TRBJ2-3	TGCAGTGCTCCCATGGATACGCAGTATTTT	CSAPMDTQYF
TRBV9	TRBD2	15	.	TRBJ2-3	TGTGCCAGCAGCCGTAGCGGGACGAGCACAGATACGCAGTATTTT	CASSRSGTSTDTQYF
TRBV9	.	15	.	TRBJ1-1	TGTGCCAGCACCCTCGACTCGGGAGGTAGGACTGAAGCTTTCTTT	CASTLDSGGRTEAFF
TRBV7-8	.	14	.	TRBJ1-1	TGTGCCAGCAGCCCAGGCCTCCTGAGCACTGAAGCTTTCTTT	CASSPGLLSTEAFF
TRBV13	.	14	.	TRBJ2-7	TGTGCCAGCAGTATTGGGGGCCAATCCTACGAGCAGTACTTC	CASSIGGQSYEQYF
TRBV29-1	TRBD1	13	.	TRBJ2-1	TGCAGCGCGACAGGGGGCTCCTACAATGAGCAGTTCTTC	CSATGGSYNEQFF
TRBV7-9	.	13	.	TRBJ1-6	TGTGCCAGCAGCCCCCCGTATAATTCACCCCTCCACTTT	CASSPPYNSPLHF
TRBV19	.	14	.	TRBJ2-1	TGTGCCAGTAGTGCAACGGGACTTCTCAATGAGCAGTTCTTC	CASSATGLLNEQFF
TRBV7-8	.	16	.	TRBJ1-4	TGTGCCAGCAGCCCAAGGGGGAGACGGGCTAATGAAAAACTGTTTTTT	CASSPRGRRANEKLFF
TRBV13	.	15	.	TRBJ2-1	TGTGCCAGCAGCTTAGAGGGGTCGCGCTACAATGAGCAGTTCTTC	CASSLEGSRYNEQFF
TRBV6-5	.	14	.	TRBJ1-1	TGTGCCAGCAGCCTCAGGGACACGAGGGATGAAGCTTTCTTT	CASSLRDTRDEAFF